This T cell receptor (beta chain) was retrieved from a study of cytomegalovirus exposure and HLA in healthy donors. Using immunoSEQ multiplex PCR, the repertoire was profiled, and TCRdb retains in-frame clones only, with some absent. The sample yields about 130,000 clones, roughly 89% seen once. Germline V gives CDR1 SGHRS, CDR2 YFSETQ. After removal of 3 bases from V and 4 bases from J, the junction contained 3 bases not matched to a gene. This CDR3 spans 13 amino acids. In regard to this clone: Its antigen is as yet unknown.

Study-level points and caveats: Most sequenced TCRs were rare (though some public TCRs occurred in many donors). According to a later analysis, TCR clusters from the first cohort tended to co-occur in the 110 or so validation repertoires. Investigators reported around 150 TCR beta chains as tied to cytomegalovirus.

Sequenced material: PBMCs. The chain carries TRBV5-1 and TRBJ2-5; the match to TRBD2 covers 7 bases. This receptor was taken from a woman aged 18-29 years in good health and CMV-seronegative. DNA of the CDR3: TGCGCCAGCAGCTACTGGGGGGGAGAGACCCAGTACTTC. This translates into CASSYWGGETQYF.